Below are 2 T cell receptor beta chains sequenced from a single sample in a study of spatial heterogeneity in lung cancer. TCRdb re-called the 5' RACE reads with MiXCR, one entry per CDR3 protein. The profile shows about 15,000 distinct CDR3 sequences, roughly 7.7% of them singletons. Noted time point: sample taken at primary tumor resection. The input material, whole RNA from tumor, nontumor lung or frozen PBMC, was sequenced unsorted. The material sequenced was PBMCs, taken at surgery. All receptors come from a female donor with early-stage non-small cell lung cancer.

This clonotype was picked up many times. V gene TRBV27 combines with J gene TRBJ2-7, with 10 bases fitting TRBD1. CDR1 and CDR2 from the germline V gene are MNHEY and SMNVEV (reference sequence). CDR3 length: 17 residues. V was pared by 7 bases and J by 2 bases, with 14 bases of the junction left unmatched. The CDR3 loop is CASILAPGTGEPYEQYF. The CDR3 DNA sequence: TGTGCCAGCATCCTAGCCCCCGGGACAGGGGAGCCCTACGAGCAGTACTTC.

This clonotype has only a few counts. This chain joins TRBV6-2 or TRBV6-3 and TRBJ2-1; 10 bases are a match to TRBD1. The CDR3 sequence is 15 residues long. V shed 4 bases, J shed 5 bases, and the junction held 5 bases outside the gene matches. The germline V gene has CDR1 MNHEY and CDR2 SVGEGT. CDR3 residues: CASSSYGTGDNEQFF. The CDR3 nucleotides read TGTGCCAGCAGTTCCTACGGGACAGGGGACAATGAGCAGTTCTTC.